This is a list of T cell receptor beta chains from one sample in a study of CD8 T cells in ankylosing spondylitis. TCRdb recomputed calls from the 5' RACE reads with MiXCR, one row per CDR3 protein. Of about 220,000 distinct CDR3 sequences listed, about 10% are singletons. Sequencing input: blood, either unsorted or a sorted T cell fraction (not recorded which). The origin of the receptors is a male donor with ankylosing spondylitis or in good health (not recorded which). Each CDR3 is given with its conserved first and last residue. The D gene is left open where the match is weak. For some rows the clone size is stated as once, few or many, or as a class when expanded; others skip it.

clone_size	v_call	cdr3_length	d_call	j_call	cdr3_nt	cdr3_aa
many	TRBV20-1	15	TRBD2	TRBJ2-3	TGCAGTGCTAGAGGACTAGCGGGGGGGCCGGATACGCAGTATTTT	CSARGLAGGPDTQYF
.	TRBV5-1	15	.	TRBJ2-2	TGCGCCAGCAGCTTGGTGCGGGGTGACACCGGGGAGCTGTTTTTT	CASSLVRGDTGELFF
many	TRBV9	16	.	TRBJ1-6	TGTGCCAGCAGCGTAGGCGAAAGCTCCTATAATTCACCCCTCCACTTT	CASSVGESSYNSPLHF
.	TRBV18	16	TRBD1	TRBJ1-1	TGTGCCAGCTCACGTATCCAGGGGGCTATGAACACTGAAGCTTTCTTT	CASSRIQGAMNTEAFF
many	TRBV5-1	13	.	TRBJ1-2	TGCGCCAGCGCGCCTCCGACAGGCTATGGCTACACCTTC	CASAPPTGYGYTF
many	TRBV5-6	16	TRBD2	TRBJ2-1	TGTGCCAGCAGCCCGGGGGGGAGGGGATCCTACAATGAGCAGTTCTTC	CASSPGGRGSYNEQFF
few	TRBV20-1	13	TRBD2	TRBJ2-5	TGCAGTGCGAATAGCGGGGGTACAGAGACCCAGTACTTC	CSANSGGTETQYF
many	TRBV12-3/TRBV12-4	13	.	TRBJ2-5	TGTGCCAGCAGACTTCTAGGTGCGGAGACCCAGTACTTC	CASRLLGAETQYF
.	TRBV7-9	14	TRBD1	TRBJ2-7	TGTGCCAGCAGCTTAGGGGGACAGGACTACGAGCAGTACTTC	CASSLGGQDYEQYF
many	TRBV7-2	14	.	TRBJ2-1	TGTGCCAGCAGCTTAGCAGGTCGAAACAATGAGCAGTTCTTC	CASSLAGRNNEQFF
many	TRBV7-8	14	.	TRBJ1-2	TGTGCCAGCAGCTTAGCAGAGGGATACTATGGCTACACCTTC	CASSLAEGYYGYTF